A single sample is the source of the 20 T cell receptor beta chains below, sequenced in a study of response to subunit inactivated influenza vaccine. TCRdb passed the RT-PCR reads through MiXCR, listing each CDR3 protein once. The data hold around 530,000 distinct CDR3 sequences, with more than 15% observed a single time. The sequences come from CD4+ T cells sorted from PBMCs, collected roughly 24 months after vaccination. The receptors stem from a man aged 50 to 69 who received an inactivated influenza vaccine.

The V gene is TRBV20-1, the J gene TRBJ2-5, with TRBD2 matching 16 bases. This CDR3 contains 16 residues. Germline CDR1 reads DFQATT; CDR2 reads SNEGSKA (reference sequence). J was trimmed by 7 bases and V by 6 bases; bases with no gene match: 11. CDR3 in DNA: TGCAGTGCCCCGGGACTAGCGGGAGGGGGAGGGAGGACCCAGTACTTC. Protein product: CSAPGLAGGGGRTQYF.

In its sample, this clonotype was seen a few times. The chain employs TRBV12-3 or TRBV12-4 and TRBJ2-6; tentative D call: TRBD1 (5 bases). CDR3 length equals 15 residues. The V and J ends lost 7 bases and 1 base respectively, with 11 bases between them. CDR3 nucleotide sequence: TGTGCCAGCAAGAACAGGCTTTCTGGGGCCAACGTCCTGACTTTC. It is translated as CASKNRLSGANVLTF.

This clonotype was picked up a small number of times. The chain employs TRBV5-8 and TRBJ2-2; D not certain. Trimming took 1 base from V and 1 from J, leaving 8 bases between them. Germline CDR1 SGHTS, CDR2 YDEGEE. CDR3 length: 15 amino acids. The DNA for the CDR3 is TGTGCCAGCAGCTTGAAGGGTTGGAACACCGGGGAGCTGTTTTTT. Amino acid sequence: CASSLKGWNTGELFF. The full variable domain, with the rest looked up from reference TRBV5-8 and TRBJ2-2, is EAGVTQSPTHLIKTRGQQATLRCSPISGHTSVYWYQQALGLGLQFLLWYDEGEERNRGNFPPRFSGRQFPNYSSELNVNALELEDSALYLCASSLKGWNTGELFFGEGSRLTVL.

This chain links TRBV2 with TRBJ2-5; possible D gene TRBD2, 5 bases. V gave up 7 bases and J gave up 2 bases, with 17 bases separating them. The germline V gene encodes CDR1 SNHLY and CDR2 FYNNEI. This CDR3 spans 15 amino acids. The DNA of the CDR3 is TGTGCCAGCAATCGGGATGGAGGAGCACAAGAGACCCAGTACTTC. It codes for CASNRDGGAQETQYF.

The chain links TRBV5-5 to TRBJ1-6, with TRBD1 as a possible D gene (6 bases). V was pared by 0 bases and J by 5 bases, with 12 bases between. The germline V gene has CDR1 SGHKS and CDR2 YYEKEE (reference sequence). CDR3 length equals 16 residues. The CDR3 loop reads CASSLEIHRDNSPLHF. Written as DNA, the CDR3 is TGTGCCAGCAGCTTGGAAATCCACAGGGATAATTCACCCCTCCACTTT.

In this sample, this clonotype turned up a few times. CDR3 sequence: CASRMSGLSSYNEQFF. Here the CDR3 DNA reads TGTGCCAGCAGGATGAGCGGACTCAGCTCCTACAATGAGCAGTTCTTC. The chain recombines TRBV7-9 with TRBJ2-1, with a possible D match to TRBD2 (5 bases). Germline CDR1 and CDR2: SEHNR and FQNEAQ (reference sequence). The CDR3 is 16 amino acids. Trimming took off 6 bases at V and 0 bases at J, with 15 bases between the two ends. Full variable domain (rest looked up from reference TRBV7-9 and TRBJ2-1): DTGVSQNPRHKITKRGQNVTFRCDPISEHNRLYWYRQTLGQGPEFLTYFQNEAQLEKSRLLSDRFSAERPKGSFSTLEIQRTEQGDSAMYLCASRMSGLSSYNEQFFGPGTRLTVL.

This clonotype was seen at least ten times. The rearrangement links TRBV24-1 to TRBJ2-7, with 10 bases that match TRBD1. CDR1 and CDR2 (germline): KGHDR, SFDVKD. This CDR3 contains 16 residues. V gave up 4 bases and J gave up 7 bases; unmatched junction bases: 12. The CDR3 nucleotides are TGTGCCACCAGTGAAGCGCAAGGACAGGGGGTGAAAGAGCAGTACTTC. The encoded protein is CATSEAQGQGVKEQYF.

In this sample, this clonotype turned up a few times. This chain joins TRBV2 and TRBJ2-1, with 10 bases lining up with TRBD1. Germline V gene sequence: CDR1 SNHLY, CDR2 FYNNEI. This CDR3 has 15 residues. J gave up 6 bases and V 4 bases, and 6 bases lay outside the gene matches. The CDR3 coding sequence is TGTGCCAGCAGTGTAGTAAGGACAGGGGGCAATGAGCAGTTCTTC. It yields the protein CASSVVRTGGNEQFF.

This clonotype was counted between two and nine times. The chain carries TRBV9 and TRBJ2-1, with TRBD2 matching 9 bases. CDR3 length: 16 residues. The J segment lost 3 bases and the V segment lost 2 bases, leaving 6 bases of the junction unmatched. The V gene's germline CDR1 is SGDLS and CDR2 YYNGEE. This chain's CDR3 is CASSVRSSGVYNEQFF. CDR3 bases: TGTGCCAGCAGCGTCAGATCTAGCGGGGTCTACAATGAGCAGTTCTTC.

This clonotype was recorded a few times. The chain employs TRBV10-3 and TRBJ1-2, with 8 bases aligning to TRBD1. CDR1 and CDR2 (germline): ENHRY, SYGVKD. This CDR3 comprises 14 residues. The V gene end was trimmed by 6 bases and the J gene end by 7 bases; junction bases not matched to a gene: 10. The CDR3 region is CAIRQTGAAVGYTF. The DNA of the CDR3 is TGTGCCATCAGACAGACAGGGGCGGCGGTTGGCTACACCTTC.

The table lists this clonotype with many counts. The rearrangement links TRBV11-2 to TRBJ2-1; 12 bases are shared with TRBD2. This CDR3 region has 18 residues. V was clipped by 4 bases and J by 4 bases; unmatched bases: 11. Germline-derived CDR1 and CDR2 are SGHAT and FQNNGV. In DNA, the CDR3 is TGTGCCAGCAGCTCACTCCCCGGGACTAGCGGGCATTACAATGAGCAGTTCTTC. Its protein product is CASSSLPGTSGHYNEQFF.

The rearrangement joins TRBV15 to TRBJ2-2; tentative D call: TRBD2 (5 bases). CDR1 and CDR2 (germline): LNHNV, YYDKDF (reference sequence). The V end lost 5 bases, the J end lost 7 bases, and 17 bases lay between the germline ends. The CDR3 totals 15 residues. This CDR3 is CATSPRVAGNGELFF. The CDR3 region has the DNA TGTGCCACCAGCCCCCGGGTAGCCGGGAACGGGGAGCTGTTTTTT.

The chain carries TRBV9 and TRBJ2-7, with D tentatively TRBD1 (6 bases). Trimming removed 10 bases from V and 2 bases from J, with 19 bases in between. The CDR3 covers 14 residues. The germline CDR1 and CDR2 sequences are SGDLS and YYNGEE. CDR3 in DNA: TGTGCCGGAATACAGGGCAGGGTAACCTACGAGCAGTACTTC. This sequence encodes CAGIQGRVTYEQYF.

The chain combines TRBV10-3 with TRBJ2-7; 8 bases line up with TRBD2. Unmatched junction bases numbered 12, after V lost 10 bases and J lost 4 bases. The CDR3 has 14 residues. The germline V gene has CDR1 ENHRY and CDR2 SYGVKD. For the CDR3, the DNA is TGTGCCAGCGAACCGGGACTAGGGACTTACGAGCAGTACTTC. Translated, it gives CASEPGLGTYEQYF.

This chain connects TRBV6-2 or TRBV6-3 to TRBJ2-1; 10 nucleotides align to TRBD2. V was clipped by 4 bases and J by 8 bases; unmatched bases: 11. Germline V gives CDR1 MNHEY, CDR2 SVGEGT. The CDR3 runs to 16 residues. This CDR3 reads CASSSLAGGFIDEQFF. CDR3 in DNA: TGTGCCAGCAGTTCCTTAGCGGGGGGCTTTATCGATGAGCAGTTCTTC.

This clonotype has more than one count but fewer than ten. The genes are TRBV7-8 and TRBJ2-1; tentatively, D is TRBD2 (5 bases). Germline V gene lookup returns CDR1 SGHVS and CDR2 FQNEAQ. This CDR3 is built from 11 residues. Between the trimmed V and J ends, which lost 6 bases and 8 bases, there was a span of 8 bases. CDR3 region: CASRRDHEQFF. In DNA form, the CDR3 reads TGTGCCAGCAGGAGGGATCATGAGCAGTTCTTC.

This clonotype was recorded a few times. This rearrangement joins TRBV3-1 to TRBJ2-1, with 8 bases aligning to TRBD1. V gave up 3 bases and J gave up 9 bases; unmatched junction bases: 4. The CDR3 length is 13 residues. CDR1 is LGHDT, CDR2 YNNKEL, per germline (reference sequence). The CDR3 reads CASSQQGAGEQFF. DNA for the CDR3: TGTGCCAGCAGCCAGCAGGGGGCTGGTGAGCAGTTCTTC.

A few counts support this clonotype. The chain is built from TRBV20-1 and TRBJ2-7; 8 positions match TRBD2. This CDR3 is 14 amino acids long. The ends lost 6 bases at V and 5 bases at J; junction bases unmatched: 12. Per the germline V gene, CDR1 is DFQATT and CDR2 is SNEGSKA (reference sequence). The CDR3 here is CSANKDGGRHEQYF. Here the CDR3 DNA reads TGCAGTGCCAATAAGGACGGCGGGAGGCACGAGCAGTACTTC.

The rearrangement joins TRBV20-1 to TRBJ1-5; D is ambiguous. V lost 5 bases and J lost 4, with 6 bases in between. Looked up from germline, CDR1 is DFQATT and CDR2 is SNEGSKA (reference sequence). CDR3 size: 11 residues. The chain's CDR3 is CSAPGNQPQHF. The CDR3 DNA follows: TGCAGTGCTCCTGGTAATCAGCCCCAGCATTTT.

Of note for this clonotype: It is likely a read error, because the conserved phenylalanine at the end of the CDR3 is missing. J is TRBJ2-6 and V is TRBV9; 10 nucleotides agree with TRBD1. Germline CDR1 reads SGDLS; CDR2 reads YYNGEE. With V trimmed by 4 bases and J by 2 bases, 6 bases remained unmatched. CDR3 length: 17 amino acids. The CDR3 DNA reads TGTGCCAGCAGCCCCTTGGACAGGGGGACTGGGGCCAACGTCCTGACTTCC. It translates to CASSPLDRGTGANVLTS.